This T cell receptor (beta chain) was observed in a study of blood T cell repertoires in COVID-19. Turning to the study itself: There were acute and convalescent COVID-19 samples, and they came from the United States, Italy and Spain. The analysed material was cDNA or gDNA that came from T cells, B-cell-depleted T cells, or PBMCs.

Germline lookup yields CDR1 SGHRS and CDR2 YFSETQ. The length of the CDR3 is 14 residues. The junction had 4 bases not matched to a gene; V was cut back by 3 bases and J by 4 bases. Per the study methods: Amplifying reference gene primers gave estimates of nucleated cell counts. Only in-frame clones appear in the TCRdb table, and some are missing; sequencing was by immunoSEQ multiplex PCR. V, J and clone size reflect that table, while D and trimming were determined from the DNA. The sample holds tens of thousands of clones; more than 80% are singletons and the top ten take under 6%. Sequenced input: peripheral blood. This clonotype was sampled from a man older than 75 with acute or convalescent COVID-19. V gene TRBV5-1 combines with J gene TRBJ1-1; TRBD1 aligns across 9 bases. CDR3 DNA: TGCGCCAGCAGCTGGGGACAGGGTGGCACTGAAGCTTTCTTT. Translating it yields CASSWGQGGTEAFF.